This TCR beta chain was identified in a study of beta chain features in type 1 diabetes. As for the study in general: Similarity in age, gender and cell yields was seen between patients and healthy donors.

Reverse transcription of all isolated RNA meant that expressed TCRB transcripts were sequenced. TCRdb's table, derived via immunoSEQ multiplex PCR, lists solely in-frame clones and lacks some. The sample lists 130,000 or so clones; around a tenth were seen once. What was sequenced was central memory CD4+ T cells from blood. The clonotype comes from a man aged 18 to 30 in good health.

As DNA, the CDR3 is TGTGCCAGCAGCAGGGGCGGGGGGAGAGGAGATACGCAGTATTTT. It specifies CASSRGGGRGDTQYF. The chain is built from TRBV11-3 and TRBJ2-3; 8 bases are shared with TRBD2. V lost 5 bases, J lost 5 bases, and 9 bases stayed unmatched. This CDR3 contains 15 residues. Germline V gene data show CDR1 as SGHNT and CDR2 as YENEEA.